The source of this T cell receptor beta chain is a study of shared clonotypes between healthy human individuals (dated by TCRdb to the early 2020s). General notes on the study: Two women and a few men aged 18 to 49 years were included in the cohort. To increase sequencing depth and limit assay-specific biases, different laboratories used diverse techniques to prepare libraries and sequence TCR repertoires. For each donor, CD4 naive and CD4 memory were each run on three plates, CD8 naive on two plates, and CD8 memory on one plate. Leukapheresis yielded between about 0.94 and 8.9 billion PBMCs per donor. To estimate repertoire size and how much clonotypes are shared between individuals, the study performed deep sequencing of blood TCR repertoires from roughly five healthy adults.

Using the deep immunoSEQ assay, multiplex PCR amplified TCR CDR3 regions from genomic DNA. Extracted genomic DNA from each cell subset was distributed evenly across all wells of several immunoSEQ 96-well plates, and each plate was treated as a replicate. Each replicate PCR for sorted subsets received 150 to 250 ng genomic DNA, equal to roughly 30,000 T cell genomes. Purified libraries were measured with a Qubit 3.0 fluorometer, size-checked on a Bioanalyzer 2100, and measured again with the KAPA Library Quantification kit. Every immunoSEQ 96-well plate was sequenced on a dedicated single-read 150-cycle Illumina NextSeq 550 flow cell. Concerning the study's data processing: Because the immunoSEQ output included only junctional sequences and no quality scores, the filtering could not be the same as the filtering used for full-length reads. To assign V/J genes and CDR3, sequences were annotated using PyIR, a Python wrapper for IgBLAST v1.9, with IMGT germline references. Reads with weak V/J assignments (E-value above 1e-6), missing CDR3, stop codons, out-of-frame junctions, or ambiguous translated residues were removed. V3J clonotypes were defined as sequences sharing an identical inferred V gene, J gene, and CDR3 amino acid sequence. Percentage overlap between repertoires was calculated by dividing the number of shared unique clonotypes by the size of the smaller repertoire. Richness of each repertoire was evaluated using RTK rarefaction, the Chao1 estimator, and Recon v2.1 estimates of unobserved clonotypes. OLGA was used to compute generation probabilities for all TCRbeta clonotypes that the gDNA method yielded from a few donors. Not all clones reach the TCRdb copy of this immuneACCESS table, which keeps in-frame sequences only. Checked studies attribute under half of the gap to unresolved V genes and leave the rest unexplained. Clonal size and the V and J genes are those of that table, whereas D and trimming came from the DNA. This sample comprises over 75,000 clones, around 68% of them detected only once. The top ten hold roughly 50% of the sample.

Beyond this particular receptor, the publication reports: Compared with non-shared clonotypes, the clonotypes found in all four sorted-subset donors had higher generation probabilities. Because the study included a small number of donors, the genetic and exposure-history diversity represented was limited. Naive subsets generally had larger estimated clonotype richness than memory subsets. Pairwise subsampling led to the expectation that sequencing depth would affect the degree of clonotype sharing among donors. Approximately 5% of naive CD4, roughly 3.5% of naive CD8, around 2.3% of memory CD4, and about 0.4% of memory CD8 clonotypes were shared across several donors. Sampling was limited to blood, and TCR repertoires in tissue likely differ from TCR repertoires in blood. Even with the large sequencing depth, rarefaction of the sorted-subset datasets indicated that sequencing was incomplete.

The CDR3 runs 13 residues from the cysteine to the phenylalanine. Here the CDR3 DNA is all that survives: 39 bases in frame from base 1. V loses 7 bases at its end and J loses 3 bases; junction bases beyond the gene matches: 4. CDR1 and CDR2 (MDHEN, SYDVKM) derive from the germline V gene. Remarks on this clone: Its antigen specificity is not known. Nothing much larger sits one base from this clone, and base qualities are not available.

The donors were healthy, HIV-negative adults who had no recently reported acute infections or vaccinations. Every donor was a Caucasian adult residing in Nashville, Tennessee, USA. CD8 memory samples were composed of magnetically selected CD45RO+ cells combined with CCR7-negative CD45RA+ effector memory (TemRA) cells. Blood was obtained by leukapheresis, after which PBMCs were separated by Ficoll-Histopaque density gradient centrifugation and cryopreserved in liquid nitrogen vapor phase. Analytical flow cytometry was used to check the purity and quantity of each magnetically sorted T cell population. From each sorted fraction, genomic DNA was isolated and quantified by UV absorbance on a Nanodrop 2000c.

Sequencing was done on a sample of memory CD8+ T cells sorted from blood. Taken with the paper, the label for cell subset or site translates to: CD45RO+ cells pooled with CCR7-negative TemRA cells. The TCR was taken from a man younger than 40 in good health. The rearrangement combines TRBV28 with TRBJ1-2; the central 8 bases match TRBD1. The DNA reads TGTGCCAGCAAGCAGGGGGCGGACTATGGCTACACCTTC. Translated, it reads CASKQGADYGYTF.